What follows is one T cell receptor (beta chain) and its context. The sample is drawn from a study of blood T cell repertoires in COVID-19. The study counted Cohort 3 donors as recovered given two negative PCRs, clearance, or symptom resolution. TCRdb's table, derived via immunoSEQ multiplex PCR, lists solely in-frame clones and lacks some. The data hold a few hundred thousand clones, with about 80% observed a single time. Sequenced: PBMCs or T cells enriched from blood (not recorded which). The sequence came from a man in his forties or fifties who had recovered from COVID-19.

The CDR3: CASSPGGAETQYF. The DNA for the CDR3 is TGTGCCAGCAGCCCCGGTGGGGCGGAGACCCAGTACTTC. V gene TRBV11-3 combines with J gene TRBJ2-5; weak D call: TRBD1 (5 bases). Germline CDR1 and CDR2: SGHNT and YENEEA. The CDR3 runs 13 residues. V lost 5 bases and J lost 5, with 12 bases in between.